Sequencing of this TCR beta chain was carried out in a study of metastatic and nonmetastatic thyroid tumors. This clone has at least ten counts. Its specificity is not known. Original analysis: Clinicopathological groups supplied CDR3 differences that were used to build a distant-metastasis classifier for papillary thyroid cancer. Using MiXCR, TCRdb reanalyzed the PCR reads. The authors' filters were not applied to this entry. The profile shows 10,000 to 15,000 clones, 31% of them singletons. None of the patients had undergone any treatment ahead of thyroid surgery. Study observations and caveats: Significantly higher TCR beta diversity was reportedly seen in malignant thyroid tumors than benign nodules, in blood and tumor.

Sample: tumor tissue. The TCR was taken from a male donor with papillary thyroid cancer or a benign thyroid nodule (not recorded which). Some clones in this sample may be carry-over from other donors' samples.

The CDR3, as DNA: TGTGCCAGCAGTTTCGACGGGCCTCATCAGCCCCAGCATTTT. It is translated as CASSFDGPHQPQHF. The gene calls are TRBV28 and TRBJ1-5, with D hard to call. The V gene's germline CDR1 is MDHEN and CDR2 SYDVKM. V was trimmed by 3 bases and J by 5 bases, leaving 11 bases between them. CDR3 length: 14 residues.